A single sample gave rise to the 20 T cell receptor beta chains below, sequenced in a study of blood T cell repertoires in COVID-19. The table came from immunoSEQ multiplex PCR; TCRdb's copy has only in-frame clones and leaves some out. The sample holds tens of thousands of clones, approximately 90% seen once. The sequencing sample was made of peripheral blood. Every receptor here comes from a human donor in a cohort sampled during active COVID-19.

The chain couples TRBV7-3 to TRBJ2-3; 7 nucleotides line up with TRBD2. From germline, CDR1 is SGHTA and CDR2 FQGTGA. The V segment lost 2 bases and the J segment 0 bases; nucleotides outside the gene matches: 2. This CDR3 contains 15 residues. The CDR3 here is CASSLLGGSTDTQYF. CDR3 coding DNA: TGTGCCAGCAGCTTATTGGGGGGGAGCACAGATACGCAGTATTTT.

The V and J genes are TRBV2 and TRBJ1-5; D gene unclear. The CDR3 covers 14 residues. Germline CDR1 SNHLY, CDR2 FYNNEI. The V end lost 8 bases, the J end lost 3 bases, and 14 bases lay between the germline ends. DNA of the CDR3: TGTGCCAGCTCCTTCCTGAGCGTCAATCAGCCCCAGCATTTT. Amino acids: CASSFLSVNQPQHF.

V is TRBV18 and J is TRBJ1-2; 9 nucleotides agree with TRBD1. The CDR3 has 15 residues. Looked up from germline, CDR1 is KGHSH and CDR2 is LQKENI. The V segment lost 0 bases and the J segment 4 bases; nucleotides outside the gene matches: 3. CDR3 residues: CASSPPGQGIYGYTF. CDR3 coding DNA: TGTGCCAGCTCACCACCGGGACAGGGAATCTATGGCTACACCTTC.

The V gene is TRBV18, the J gene TRBJ2-1, with 7 positions matching TRBD1. The CDR3 sequence is 16 residues long. From germline, CDR1 is KGHSH and CDR2 LQKENI. V lost 6 bases, J lost 0 bases, and 8 bases stayed unmatched. The CDR3 reads CASSLTGVNSYNEQFF. The CDR3 nucleotides read TGTGCCAGCTCGCTTACAGGGGTTAACTCCTACAATGAGCAGTTCTTC. Full variable domain (rest looked up from reference TRBV18 and TRBJ2-1): NAGVMQNPRHLVRRRGQEARLRCSPMKGHSHVYWYRQLPEEGLKFMVYLQKENIIDESGMPKERFSAEFPKEGPSILRIQQVVRGDSAAYFCASSLTGVNSYNEQFFGPGTRLTVL.

V is TRBV18 and J is TRBJ1-3; the D is unclear. With 4 bases removed from V and 0 bases from J, the gap between germline ends came to 7 bases. Germline V gene lookup returns CDR1 KGHSH and CDR2 LQKENI. This CDR3 has 14 residues. This CDR3 is CASSRASSGNTIYF. CDR3 bases: TGTGCCAGCTCACGGGCTTCCTCTGGAAACACCATATATTTT.

This clone was detected once. The gene calls are TRBV7-2 and TRBJ2-2; 7 nucleotides align to TRBD1. The CDR3 loop spans 15 amino acids. Germline values: CDR1 SGHTA, CDR2 FQGNSA. J was trimmed by 2 bases and V by 6 bases; bases with no gene match: 6. The CDR3 coding sequence is TGTGCCAGCAGAACTGGACAGGTTAACACCGGGGAGCTGTTTTTT. Translating it yields CASRTGQVNTGELFF.

This chain uses TRBV7-9 with TRBJ2-5; D may be TRBD2 (5 bases). In germline, CDR1 is SEHNR, CDR2 FQNEAQ (reference sequence). Trimming stripped 5 bases from V and 5 bases from J, with 6 bases between. This CDR3 is 11 amino acids long. The CDR3 sequence: CASSPGETQYF. The CDR3 bases are TGTGCCAGCAGCCCGGGGGAGACCCAGTACTTC.

This clone was observed a single time. The chain uses TRBV6-5 and TRBJ2-2, with a possible D match to TRBD1 (5 bases). Germline V CDR1 and CDR2: MNHEY, SVGAGI. The CDR3 covers 15 residues. V was shortened by 7 bases and J by 3 bases, with 15 bases between the two germline ends. CDR3 coding DNA: TGTGCCAGCACAAGAACCGGACAATACACCGGGGAGCTGTTTTTT. It translates to CASTRTGQYTGELFF.

This chain connects TRBV28 to TRBJ1-5, with D tentatively TRBD1 (5 bases). The CDR3 has 15 residues. Germline V gives CDR1 MDHEN, CDR2 SYDVKM. V lost 3 bases to trimming and J lost 0 bases, with 9 bases between them. The CDR3 nucleotides read TGTGCCAGCAGTTTTCTCCAGGGTAGCAATCAGCCCCAGCATTTT. This translates into CASSFLQGSNQPQHF.

The chain employs TRBV25-1 and TRBJ2-7; 8 bases fit TRBD1. CDR3 size: 13 residues. From germline, CDR1 is MGHDK and CDR2 SYGVNS. The V and J ends lost 7 bases and 2 bases, in that order; junction bases with no gene match: 4. The CDR3 DNA follows: TGTGCCAGCACCCGGACAGGGACCTACGAGCAGTACTTC. It codes for CASTRTGTYEQYF.

V usage is TRBV6-1 and J usage is TRBJ2-1; 13 nucleotides line up with TRBD2. Trimming took 1 base from V and 7 from J; bases not matched to a gene: 19. CDR3 length: 21 residues. Germline loops: CDR1 MNHNS, CDR2 SASEGT. CDR3 sequence: CASSEESPGLAGYRFGNEQFF. The CDR3 DNA is TGTGCCAGCAGTGAAGAGTCCCCGGGACTAGCGGGATACCGGTTTGGGAATGAGCAGTTCTTC.

This chain joins TRBV10-3 and TRBJ2-7; 10 bases fit TRBD1. V trimming: 6 bases; J trimming: 6 bases; junction bases outside the gene matches: 8. The CDR3 is 14 residues long. CDR1 and CDR2 from the germline V gene are ENHRY and SYGVKD. The CDR3 spells CAISPGTGAIEQYF. The CDR3 bases are TGTGCCATCAGCCCCGGGACAGGGGCCATCGAGCAGTACTTC.

This chain links TRBV7-2 with TRBJ2-7; D is ambiguous. Deletions cut 5 bases from V and 0 bases from J, with 8 bases between. Germline lookup yields CDR1 SGHTA and CDR2 FQGNSA. The CDR3 sequence is 13 residues long. The DNA of the CDR3 is TGTGCCAGCAGCCAAGACAACTCCTACGAGCAGTACTTC. Its translation: CASSQDNSYEQYF.

V gene TRBV2 combines with J gene TRBJ2-5; D is perhaps TRBD2 (6 bases). CDR1 and CDR2 from the germline V gene are SNHLY and FYNNEI. The germline V and J ends were trimmed by 5 bases and 5 bases, with 18 bases remaining between them. The CDR3 spans 15 residues. The DNA for the CDR3 is TGTGCCAGCAGTAATGAGGGAGGCCGGGGGGAGACCCAGTACTTC. This codes for CASSNEGGRGETQYF.

The rearrangement links TRBV5-1 to TRBJ2-1; 10 nucleotides match TRBD1. The CDR3 length is 15 residues. The ends lost 1 base at V and 4 bases at J; junction bases unmatched: 2. Germline CDR1 and CDR2: SGHRS and YFSETQ. CDR3: CASSLRTGGYNEQFF. CDR3 bases: TGCGCCAGCAGCTTGCGGACAGGGGGTTACAATGAGCAGTTCTTC.

This clone was seen a single time. The genes are TRBV7-6 and TRBJ2-3, with unresolved D. V shed 1 base and J shed 6 bases, with 8 bases lying between them. CDR3 length equals 13 residues. Germline CDR1 reads SGHVS; CDR2 reads FNYEAQ. The CDR3 DNA follows: TGTGCCAGCAGCTTAGGTTCTTCCGATACGCAGTATTTT. Residues: CASSLGSSDTQYF.

The chain links TRBV2 to TRBJ2-5; the match to TRBD1 covers 11 bases. Germline CDR1 reads SNHLY; CDR2 reads FYNNEI. The CDR3 loop spans 17 amino acids. V lost 4 bases to trimming and J lost 5 bases; unmatched junction nucleotides: 12. The CDR3 reads CASSARKVGTGGETQYF. DNA of the CDR3: TGTGCCAGCAGTGCCCGGAAAGTAGGGACAGGGGGGGAGACCCAGTACTTC.

CDR3: CASSSGQGQGQPQHF. CDR3 coding DNA: TGTGCCAGCAGTTCCGGACAGGGACAGGGTCAGCCCCAGCATTTT. V and J are TRBV6-6 and TRBJ1-5; 9 bases align to TRBD1. V was clipped by 4 bases and J by 6 bases; unmatched bases: 7. The germline V gene encodes CDR1 MNHNY and CDR2 SVGAGI (reference sequence). CDR3 length: 15 amino acids.

J is TRBJ1-2 and V is TRBV7-9, with D perhaps TRBD1 (6 bases). Germline V CDR1 and CDR2: SEHNR, FQNEAQ (reference sequence). The CDR3 is 16 amino acids. V lost 4 bases and J lost 4, with 19 bases in between. The CDR3 protein is CASSSPHRARVYGYTF. In nucleotides, the CDR3 is TGTGCCAGCAGCTCCCCCCACAGGGCCAGAGTCTATGGCTACACCTTC.

V and J are TRBV28 and TRBJ2-3, with TRBD1 matching 7 bases. The CDR3 has 16 residues. CDR1 and CDR2 from the germline V gene are MDHEN and SYDVKM. V trimming: 6 bases; J trimming: 0 bases; junction bases outside the gene matches: 9. Here the CDR3 reads CASSPRDRPSTDTQYF. DNA for the CDR3: TGTGCCAGCAGCCCACGGGACAGACCTAGCACAGATACGCAGTATTTT.